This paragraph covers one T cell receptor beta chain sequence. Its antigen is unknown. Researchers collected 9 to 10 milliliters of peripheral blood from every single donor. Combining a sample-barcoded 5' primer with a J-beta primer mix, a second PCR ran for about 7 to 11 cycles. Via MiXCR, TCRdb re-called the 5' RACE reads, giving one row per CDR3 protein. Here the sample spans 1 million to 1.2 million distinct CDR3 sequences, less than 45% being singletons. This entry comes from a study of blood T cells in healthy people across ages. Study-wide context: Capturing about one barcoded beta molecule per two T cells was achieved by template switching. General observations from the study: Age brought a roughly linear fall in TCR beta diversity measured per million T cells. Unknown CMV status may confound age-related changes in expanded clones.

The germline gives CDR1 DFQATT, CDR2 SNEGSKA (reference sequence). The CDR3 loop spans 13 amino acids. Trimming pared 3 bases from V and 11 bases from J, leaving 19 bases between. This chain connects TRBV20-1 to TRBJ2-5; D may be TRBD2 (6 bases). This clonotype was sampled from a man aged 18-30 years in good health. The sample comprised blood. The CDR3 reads CSARIGEDNEQYF. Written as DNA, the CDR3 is TGCAGTGCTAGGATCGGGGAGGACAATGAGCAGTACTTC.